This TCR beta chain derives from a study of T cells in Graves' hyperthyroidism and ophthalmopathy. This clonotype came up many times. The antigen is not known. RNA transcripts provided the source from which TCR beta CDR3 regions were amplified. HTBI primers were employed in a first-round RT-PCR of the TCR CDR3. One entry per CDR3 protein, called by TCRdb with MiXCR from the multiplex PCR reads. The sample has roughly 500,000 distinct CDR3 sequences; around 50% are singletons. V shed 1 base and J shed 5 bases, with 9 bases lying between them. Looked up from germline, CDR1 is SGHNT and CDR2 is YYREEE (reference sequence). The CDR3 contains 13 residues. Criteria for exclusion of patients were uncontrolled infection, other autoimmune disease, pregnancy or lactation. Diagnosing involved the use of clinical symptoms, serum thyroxine and TRAb, thyroid ultrasound and orbital computed tomography. Notes on the study in general: Most expanded thyroid clonotypes above 0.001 also appeared in blood.

The specimen sequenced was peripheral blood or thyroid tissue (not recorded which). The chain uses TRBV5-4 and TRBJ2-5, with a weak D call TRBD1 (6 bases). This receptor was obtained from an adult woman with Graves' disease, either hyperthyroidism or ophthalmopathy (not recorded which). This CDR3 reads CASSLPGAETQYF. In nucleotides, the CDR3 is TGTGCCAGCAGCTTGCCAGGGGCGGAGACCCAGTACTTC. Based on the CDR3 plus reference TRBV5-4 and TRBJ2-5, the full variable domain is ETGVTQSPTHLIKTRGQQVTLRCSSQSGHNTVSWYQQALGQGPQFIFQYYREEENGRGNFPPRFSGLQFPNYSSELNVNALELDDSALYLCASSLPGAETQYFGPGTRLLVL.